The rows below give T cell receptor beta chains drawn from one sample of a study of blood T cells in healthy people across ages. TCRdb redid the calling of the 5' RACE reads with MiXCR, one entry per CDR3 protein. The data contain fewer than 2 million distinct CDR3 sequences, approximately 39% of them singletons. The sample consisted of blood. All receptors derive from a human donor in good health. Both conserved end residues are part of each CDR3. A D gene is named only where the DNA matches it firmly. Clone size is stated in some rows and not others, as once, few, many or a class when expanded.

clone_size j_call v_call d_call cdr3_nt cdr3_aa
. TRBJ2-1 TRBV7-9 TRBD2 TGTGCCAGCAGCTTAGGGGGAGCGGGGAATAATGAGCAGTTCTTC CASSLGGAGNNEQFF
few TRBJ2-3 TRBV7-2 . TGTGCCAGCAGCTTAGGTGTAGAACTAGGTTCAGATACGCAGTATTTT CASSLGVELGSDTQYF
few TRBJ2-3 TRBV24-1 . TGTGCCACCAGTGATGGAAGGACAGGGAGGGGCCCAGATACGCAGTATTTT CATSDGRTGRGPDTQYF
. TRBJ2-3 TRBV9 . TGTGCCAGCAGCGACACTAGTGCGGATACGCAGTATTTT CASSDTSADTQYF
. TRBJ1-1 TRBV29-1 . TGCAGCGTTATGACAGGCCTTGAAGCTTTCTTT CSVMTGLEAFF
few TRBJ2-4 TRBV12-3/TRBV12-4 . TGTGCCAGCAGTCCAACGGGGTATTCAAACATTCAGTACTTC CASSPTGYSNIQYF
few TRBJ2-2 TRBV29-1 . TGCAGCGTTGCCTCGCCCTTTTTCACCGGGGAGCTGTTTTTT CSVASPFFTGELFF
few TRBJ2-5 TRBV11-2 . TGTGCCAGCAGCTTTCTTAGCGGATCAGAGACCCAGTACTTC CASSFLSGSETQYF
few TRBJ2-3 TRBV4-2 . TGTGCCAGCAGCCAAATATCGACAGAGCCTGTCGATACGCAGTATTTT CASSQISTEPVDTQYF
. TRBJ1-3 TRBV9 . TGTGCCAGCAGCACCTATAACACCATATATTTT CASSTYNTIYF
few TRBJ2-7 TRBV9 . TGTGCCAGCAGCGCAGACCTCGAGAGGGAGCAGTACTTC CASSADLEREQYF
many TRBJ2-7 TRBV28 . TGTGCCAGCAGCTCCCCCGGGACTGGCTCCTACGAGCAGTACTTC CASSSPGTGSYEQYF
. TRBJ2-1 TRBV6-4 . TGTGCCAGCAGTGACCAGGACCCACGCTTGCAGTTCTTC CASSDQDPRLQFF
. TRBJ2-7 TRBV7-8 TRBD1 TGTGCCAGCAGCCGGTCGAGGGACAGGGACACCTACGAGCAGTACTTC CASSRSRDRDTYEQYF
. TRBJ1-1 TRBV12-3/TRBV12-4 . TGTGCCAGCAGGGGACCTAGAGGGACTGAAGCTTTCTTT CASRGPRGTEAFF
. TRBJ2-5 TRBV4-3 . TGCGCCAGCAGCCAAGTTGAAAGGGCTGAGACCCAGTACTTC CASSQVERAETQYF
. TRBJ2-3 TRBV11-2 TRBD2 TGTGCCAGCAGCTTAGATGACCCATGGGGGGGAAGGATGGATACGCAGTATTTT CASSLDDPWGGRMDTQYF
many TRBJ2-3 TRBV10-3 . TGTGCCATCAGTTTCGGGGACGCTACAGATACGCAGTATTTT CAISFGDATDTQYF
. TRBJ2-1 TRBV27 TRBD2 TGTGCCAGCAGCACGCGAGTGGCGGGGGGGCTGAAAAAGCAGTTCTTC CASSTRVAGGLKKQFF
. TRBJ2-7 TRBV10-2 . TGCGCCAGCAGTGAGACCCGTAGTTACGAGCAGTACTTC CASSETRSYEQYF
many TRBJ2-3 TRBV7-2 TRBD2 TGTGCCAGCAGCCCCTTTCGGTCTAGCGGGCCGCCAGATACGCAGTATTTT CASSPFRSSGPPDTQYF
few TRBJ2-3 TRBV11-2 TRBD2 TGTGCCAGCAGCTTAGGCGGGGGGGCCCCGATGGATACGCAGTATTTT CASSLGGGAPMDTQYF
. TRBJ2-2 TRBV27 TRBD1 TGTGCCGGCAGTTTAGAGACAGGGGGAGTGTCCGGGGAGCTGTTTTTT CAGSLETGGVSGELFF
. TRBJ2-1 TRBV7-6 TRBD2 TGCGCCAGCAGCTTCCCCGCAGGGAGGGGATCCTACAATGAGCAGTTCTTC CASSFPAGRGSYNEQFF
. TRBJ1-2 TRBV7-2 . TGTGCCAGCAGCGGCAAGGGCCGGGGCTATGGCTACACCTTC CASSGKGRGYGYTF
. TRBJ2-1 TRBV6-6 . TGTGCCAGCAGTTACTCGAGAGGGGAATCTCACAATGAGCAGTTCTTC CASSYSRGESHNEQFF
few TRBJ2-3 TRBV20-1 . TGCAGTGCTCGACTTTCAGGGACCACGCAGTATTTT CSARLSGTTQYF
many TRBJ1-1 TRBV5-1 TRBD1 TGCGCCAGCAGCGGTACGGACAGGGCGGATACTGAAGCTTTCTTT CASSGTDRADTEAFF
. TRBJ2-1 TRBV29-1 . TGCAGCGTTGTTATAGGGGCTTGGGGCGGCAATGAGCAGTTCTTC CSVVIGAWGGNEQFF
. TRBJ2-1 TRBV9 . TGTGCCAGCAGCGTAGAAAGCGTTGTCAATGAGCAGTTCTTC CASSVESVVNEQFF
. TRBJ1-1 TRBV20-1 . TGCAGTGCTAGGAGGAGGGAGGCCACTGAAGCTTTCTTT CSARRREATEAFF
many TRBJ2-3 TRBV20-1 . TGCAGTGCTCCTAGACGGGACACCAGCACAGATACGCAGTATTTT CSAPRRDTSTDTQYF
. TRBJ2-3 TRBV9 TRBD2 TGTGCCAGCAGCATCAGCGGGAGCGTCATCACAGATACGCAGTATTTT CASSISGSVITDTQYF
. TRBJ1-2 TRBV12-3/TRBV12-4 TRBD1 TGTGCCAGCAGCCCGGGACAGGGTTGGCATGGCTACACCTTC CASSPGQGWHGYTF
few TRBJ1-1 TRBV5-1 . TGCGCCAGCAGCTTGGGAGAGGGGCAGGATGAAGCTTTCTTT CASSLGEGQDEAFF
. TRBJ1-5 TRBV6-2/TRBV6-3 . TGTGCCAGCTGTTGGACTTTTAATCAGCCCCAGCATTTT CASCWTFNQPQHF
. TRBJ2-6 TRBV20-1 . TGCAGTGGCGAGTCGGGCGCTGGGGCCAACGTCCTGACTTTC CSGESGAGANVLTF
few TRBJ2-1 TRBV7-2 . TGTGCCAGCAGCTTAGAGTCTTTTCCAGGGATAAATGAGCAGTTCTTC CASSLESFPGINEQFF
. TRBJ1-5 TRBV4-1 . TGCGCCAGCAGCCAAGATCGTCCAGGGCTCGGACAGCCCCAGCATTTT CASSQDRPGLGQPQHF
few TRBJ1-1 TRBV20-1 . TGCAGTGCTACAGGTAACAGGGCCACTGAAGCTTTCTTT CSATGNRATEAFF
. TRBJ1-5 TRBV10-3 . TGTGCCATCAGTGACAGGGTCCATCAGCCCCAGCATTTT CAISDRVHQPQHF